This TCR beta chain was sequenced for a study of blood T cell repertoires in COVID-19. As for the study in general: There were acute and convalescent COVID-19 samples, and they came from the United States, Italy and Spain. T cells, B-cell-depleted T cells, or PBMCs supplied cDNA or gDNA.

Original handling: Estimation of nucleated cell counts was performed using reference gene primer amplification. Sequencing was performed with immunoSEQ multiplex PCR; in TCRdb, only in-frame clones are kept and a portion is missing. That table furnishes V, J and clone size, whereas the DNA furnished D and trimming. Here the sample spans hundreds of thousands of clones, over 85% being singletons. Patients from Seattle were sampled longitudinally, starting during active infection. Germline CDR1 is MNHNY and CDR2 is SVGAGI (reference sequence). V gave up 5 bases and J gave up 0 bases, with 8 bases separating them. There are 13 residues in the CDR3.

The chain recombines TRBV6-6 with TRBJ2-7; D not resolved. This TCR derives from a woman aged 25 to 39 with COVID-19, enrolled during active disease. Source material: peripheral blood. The CDR3 sequence is CASSTAGSYEQYV. Here the CDR3 DNA reads TGTGCCAGCAGTACTGCCGGCTCCTACGAGCAGTACGTC.